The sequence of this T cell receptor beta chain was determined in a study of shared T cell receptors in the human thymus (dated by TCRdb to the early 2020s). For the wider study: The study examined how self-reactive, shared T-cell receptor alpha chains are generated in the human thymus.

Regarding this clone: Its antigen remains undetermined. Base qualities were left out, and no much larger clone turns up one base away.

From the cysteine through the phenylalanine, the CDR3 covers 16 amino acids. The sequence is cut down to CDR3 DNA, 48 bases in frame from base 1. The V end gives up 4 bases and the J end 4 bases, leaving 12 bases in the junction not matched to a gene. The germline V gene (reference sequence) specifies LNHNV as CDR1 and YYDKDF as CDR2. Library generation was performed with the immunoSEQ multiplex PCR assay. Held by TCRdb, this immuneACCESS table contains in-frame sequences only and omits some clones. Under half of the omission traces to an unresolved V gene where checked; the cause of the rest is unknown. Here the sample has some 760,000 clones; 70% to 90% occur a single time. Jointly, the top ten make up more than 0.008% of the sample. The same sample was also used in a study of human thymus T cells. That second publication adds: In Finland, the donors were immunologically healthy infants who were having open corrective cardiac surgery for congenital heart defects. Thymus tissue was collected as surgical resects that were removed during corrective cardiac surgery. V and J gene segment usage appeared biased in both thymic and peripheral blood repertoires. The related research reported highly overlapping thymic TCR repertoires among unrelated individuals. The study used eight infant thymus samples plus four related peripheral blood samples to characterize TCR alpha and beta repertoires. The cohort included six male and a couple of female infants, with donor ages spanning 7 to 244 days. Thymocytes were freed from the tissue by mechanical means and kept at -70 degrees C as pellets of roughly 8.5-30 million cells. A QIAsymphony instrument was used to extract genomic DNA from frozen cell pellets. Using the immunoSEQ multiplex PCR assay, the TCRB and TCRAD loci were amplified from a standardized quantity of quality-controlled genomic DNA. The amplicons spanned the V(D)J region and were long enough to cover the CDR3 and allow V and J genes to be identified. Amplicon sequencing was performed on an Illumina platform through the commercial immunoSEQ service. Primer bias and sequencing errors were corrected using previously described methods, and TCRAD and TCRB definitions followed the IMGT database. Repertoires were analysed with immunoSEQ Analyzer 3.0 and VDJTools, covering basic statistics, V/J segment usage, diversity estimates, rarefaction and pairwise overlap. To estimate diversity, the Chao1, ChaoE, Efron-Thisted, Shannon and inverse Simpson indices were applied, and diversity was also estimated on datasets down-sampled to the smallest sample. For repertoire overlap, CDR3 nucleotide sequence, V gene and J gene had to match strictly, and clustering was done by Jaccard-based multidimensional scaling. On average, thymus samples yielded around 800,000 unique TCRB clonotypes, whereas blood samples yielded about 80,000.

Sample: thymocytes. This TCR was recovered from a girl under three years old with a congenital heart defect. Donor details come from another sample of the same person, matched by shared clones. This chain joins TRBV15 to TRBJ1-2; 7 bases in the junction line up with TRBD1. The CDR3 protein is CATSTITGQAVYGYTF. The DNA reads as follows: TGTGCCACCAGCACTATTACCGGACAGGCGGTCTATGGCTACACCTTC.